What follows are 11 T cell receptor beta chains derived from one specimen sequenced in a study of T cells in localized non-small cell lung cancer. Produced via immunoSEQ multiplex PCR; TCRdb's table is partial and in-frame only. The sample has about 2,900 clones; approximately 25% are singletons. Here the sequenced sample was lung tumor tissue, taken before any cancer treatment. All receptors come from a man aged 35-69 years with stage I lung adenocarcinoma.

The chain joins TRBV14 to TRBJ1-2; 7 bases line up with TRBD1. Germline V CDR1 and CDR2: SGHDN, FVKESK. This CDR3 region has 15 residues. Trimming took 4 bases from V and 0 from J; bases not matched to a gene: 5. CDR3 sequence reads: CASSLDRVSNYGYTF. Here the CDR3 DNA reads TGTGCCAGCAGCCTCGACAGGGTATCTAACTATGGCTACACCTTC.

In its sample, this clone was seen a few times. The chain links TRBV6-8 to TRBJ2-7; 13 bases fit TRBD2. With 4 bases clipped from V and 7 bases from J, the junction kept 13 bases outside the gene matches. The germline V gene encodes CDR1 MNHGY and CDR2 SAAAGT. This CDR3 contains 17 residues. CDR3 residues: CASSSPGLAGANGEQYF. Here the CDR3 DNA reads TGTGCCAGCAGTTCACCTGGACTAGCGGGAGCAAACGGGGAGCAGTACTTC.

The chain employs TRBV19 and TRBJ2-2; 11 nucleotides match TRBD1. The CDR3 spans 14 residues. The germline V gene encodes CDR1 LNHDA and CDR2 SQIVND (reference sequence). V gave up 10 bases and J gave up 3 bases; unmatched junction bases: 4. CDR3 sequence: CATPGQGDTGELFF. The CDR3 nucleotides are TGTGCCACACCGGGACAGGGGGACACCGGGGAGCTGTTTTTT.

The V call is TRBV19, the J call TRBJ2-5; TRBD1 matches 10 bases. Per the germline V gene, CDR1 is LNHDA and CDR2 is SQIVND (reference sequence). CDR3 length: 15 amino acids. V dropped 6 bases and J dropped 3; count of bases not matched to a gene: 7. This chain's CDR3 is CASSRIGTGEETQYF. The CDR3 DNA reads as TGTGCCAGTAGCCGGATCGGGACAGGGGAAGAGACCCAGTACTTC. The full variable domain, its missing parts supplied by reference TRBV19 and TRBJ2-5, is DGGITQSPKYLFRKEGQNVTLSCEQNLNHDAMYWYRQDPGQGLRLIYYSQIVNDFQKGDIAEGYSVSREKKESFPLTVTSAQKNPTAFYLCASSRIGTGEETQYFGPGTRLLVL.

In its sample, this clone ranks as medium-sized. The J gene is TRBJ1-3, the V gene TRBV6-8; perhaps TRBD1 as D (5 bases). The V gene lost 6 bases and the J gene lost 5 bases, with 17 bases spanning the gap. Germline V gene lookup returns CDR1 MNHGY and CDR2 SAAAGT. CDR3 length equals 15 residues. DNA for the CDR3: TGTGCCAGCAGACTTTCAGACAGTCAACGAAACACCATATATTTT. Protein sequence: CASRLSDSQRNTIYF.

CDR3 region: CAKDRGDYEQYF. The CDR3 region has the DNA TGTGCCAAAGACAGGGGTGACTACGAGCAGTACTTC. The V gene is TRBV9, the J gene TRBJ2-7, with 8 bases that match TRBD1. CDR1 and CDR2 from the germline V gene are SGDLS and YYNGEE. The V and J ends lost 9 bases and 3 bases, in that order; junction bases with no gene match: 5. This CDR3 spans 12 amino acids.

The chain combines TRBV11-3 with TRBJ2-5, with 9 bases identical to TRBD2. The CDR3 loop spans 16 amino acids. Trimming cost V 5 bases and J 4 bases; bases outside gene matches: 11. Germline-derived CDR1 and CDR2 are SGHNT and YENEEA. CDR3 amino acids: CASSGSGLAMGETQYF. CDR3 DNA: TGTGCCAGCAGCGGCTCGGGACTAGCAATGGGAGAGACCCAGTACTTC.

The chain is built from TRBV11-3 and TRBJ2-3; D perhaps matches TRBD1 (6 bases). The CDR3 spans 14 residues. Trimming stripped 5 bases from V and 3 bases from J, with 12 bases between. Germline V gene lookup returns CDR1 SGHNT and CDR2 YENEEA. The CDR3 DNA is TGTGCCAGCAGCGACCAAAGGGGGACAGATACGCAGTATTTT. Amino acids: CASSDQRGTDTQYF.

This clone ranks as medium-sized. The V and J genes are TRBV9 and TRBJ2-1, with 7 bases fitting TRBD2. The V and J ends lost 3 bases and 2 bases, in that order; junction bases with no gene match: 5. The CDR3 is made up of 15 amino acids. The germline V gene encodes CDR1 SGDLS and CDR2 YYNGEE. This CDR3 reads CASSESGVAYNEQFF. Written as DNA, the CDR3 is TGTGCCAGCAGCGAGAGCGGGGTCGCCTACAATGAGCAGTTCTTC.

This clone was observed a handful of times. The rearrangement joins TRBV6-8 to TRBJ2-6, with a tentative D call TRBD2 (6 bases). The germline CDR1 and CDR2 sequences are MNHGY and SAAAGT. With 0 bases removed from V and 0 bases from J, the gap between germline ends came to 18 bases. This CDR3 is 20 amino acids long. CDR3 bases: TGTGCCAGCAGTTACTCGTCGGTGGGGGGAGGTCCCTCTGGGGCCAACGTCCTGACTTTC. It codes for CASSYSSVGGGPSGANVLTF.

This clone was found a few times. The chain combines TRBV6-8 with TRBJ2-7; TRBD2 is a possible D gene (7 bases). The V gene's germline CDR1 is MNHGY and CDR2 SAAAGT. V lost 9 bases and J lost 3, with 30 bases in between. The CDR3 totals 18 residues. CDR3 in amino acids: CASRKSVIRGATFYEQYF. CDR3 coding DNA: TGTGCCAGTCGAAAATCGGTAATTCGGGGGGCGACCTTCTACGAGCAGTACTTC.